The 22 T cell receptor beta chains below were found in one sample sequenced in a study of T-cell memory formation after mild COVID-19. MiXCR was run by TCRdb on the 5' RACE reads, yielding one entry per CDR3 protein. Of hundreds of thousands of distinct CDR3 sequences listed, roughly 18% are singletons. The sequenced material came from PBMCs or a T cell subset sorted from them (not recorded which). The receptors were sampled from a man in his late teens or twenties who had mild COVID-19 (a few samples of this study predate the infection). Cell type and time point are not known.

This clonotype appeared a few times. The rearrangement links TRBV6-5 to TRBJ2-5; 8 nucleotides align to TRBD1. From germline, CDR1 is MNHEY and CDR2 SVGAGI. The CDR3 contains 15 residues. Trimming cost V 3 bases and J 5 bases; bases outside gene matches: 8. This CDR3 is CASSYSGGVSETQYF. The CDR3 nucleotides read TGTGCCAGCAGTTATTCAGGGGGCGTGTCGGAGACCCAGTACTTC.

This clonotype was seen only a few times. The V and J genes are TRBV20-1 and TRBJ1-2; tentative D call: TRBD1 (6 bases). CDR3 size: 14 residues. Germline-derived CDR1 and CDR2 are DFQATT and SNEGSKA (reference sequence). The CDR3 nucleotides are TGCAGCGCGAGGGGGGAGACTAAGAGTCGTGGCTACACCTTC. Protein sequence: CSARGETKSRGYTF.

This clonotype appeared a few times. The chain links TRBV7-2 to TRBJ2-2; D is undetermined. CDR1 is SGHTA, CDR2 FQGNSA, per germline. CDR3 size: 18 residues. V was clipped by 1 base and J by 2 bases, with 17 bases between them. The CDR3 spells CASSLVPSGRLNTGELFF. The CDR3 DNA reads TGTGCCAGCAGCTTAGTCCCCTCTGGACGGCTAAACACCGGGGAGCTGTTTTTT.

This clonotype was seen a handful of times. The chain has TRBV29-1 and TRBJ2-5; TRBD2 might be the D (5 bases). The CDR3 consists of 13 residues. Trimming stripped 5 bases from V and 2 bases from J, with 12 bases between. Germline V lookup: CDR1 SQVTM, CDR2 ANQGSEA. The CDR3 protein is CSVNGVSQETQYF. CDR3 nucleotides: TGCAGCGTTAACGGGGTCTCTCAAGAGACCCAGTACTTC.

The chain is built from TRBV12-3 or TRBV12-4 and TRBJ2-4; 7 bases match TRBD1. This CDR3 is built from 14 residues. The ends lost 5 bases at V and 7 bases at J; junction bases unmatched: 8. The CDR3 sequence: CASSLPGQRNIQYF. CDR3 DNA: TGTGCCAGCAGTCTCCCGGGACAGCGGAACATTCAGTACTTC.

The V call is TRBV7-2, the J call TRBJ2-2; maybe TRBD2 (6 bases). This CDR3 is built from 16 residues. Per the germline V gene, CDR1 is SGHTA and CDR2 is FQGNSA. V was pared by 5 bases and J by 3 bases, with 16 bases between. CDR3: CASSPSAGLYTGELFF. The CDR3 DNA sequence: TGTGCCAGCAGCCCCTCGGCGGGACTTTACACCGGGGAGCTGTTTTTT.

CDR3 sequence: CASRRLAGKDTQYF. Written as DNA, the CDR3 is TGCGCCAGCAGGCGACTAGCGGGGAAAGATACGCAGTATTTT. The rearrangement uses TRBV4-1 and TRBJ2-3; 11 bases are shared with TRBD2. CDR3 length equals 14 residues. J gave up 5 bases and V 6 bases, and 4 bases lay outside the gene matches. Per germline, CDR1 MGHRA and CDR2 YSYEKL.

As concerns this clonotype: The germline gene is not matched at one end of the junction; a read error may be the cause. CDR3 sequence reads: CDSSPERAGELFF. Written as DNA, the CDR3 is TGTGACAGCAGCCCGGAGAGGGCCGGGGAGCTGTTTTTT. The genes are TRBV5-5 and TRBJ2-2; a possible D gene is TRBD2 (5 bases). Germline V gives CDR1 SGHKS, CDR2 YYEKEE (reference sequence). This CDR3 has 13 amino acids.

The gene calls are TRBV6-5 and TRBJ1-5, with D perhaps TRBD1 (5 bases). V shed 6 bases and J shed 4 bases, with 10 bases lying between them. The CDR3 covers 13 residues. Germline assignment: CDR1 MNHEY and CDR2 SVGAGI. CDR3 amino acids: CASRGLINQPQHF. CDR3 nucleotide sequence: TGTGCCAGCAGGGGACTGATAAATCAGCCCCAGCATTTT.

This clonotype has more than one count but fewer than ten. The chain employs TRBV14 and TRBJ2-1, with TRBD2 matching 9 bases. Germline values: CDR1 SGHDN, CDR2 FVKESK. The CDR3 consists of 15 residues. Trimming cost V 6 bases and J 5 bases; bases outside gene matches: 8. In nucleotides, the CDR3 is TGTGCCAGCAGGCCTCTAGCGGGGAGGGACAATGAGCAGTTCTTC. Translation: CASRPLAGRDNEQFF.

This clonotype has just a few counts. The chain combines TRBV7-9 with TRBJ1-2; no firm D call. This CDR3 comprises 12 residues. From germline, CDR1 is SEHNR and CDR2 FQNEAQ (reference sequence). Trimming removed 10 bases at V and 4 bases at J, with 13 bases between. The CDR3 sequence: CATTPVGYGYTF. The CDR3, as DNA: TGTGCCACAACGCCGGTGGGCTATGGCTACACCTTC. The full variable domain, completed using reference TRBV7-9 and TRBJ1-2, is DTGVSQNPRHKITKRGQNVTFRCDPISEHNRLYWYRQTLGQGPEFLTYFQNEAQLEKSRLLSDRFSAERPKGSFSTLEIQRTEQGDSAMYLCATTPVGYGYTFGSGTRLTVV.

This clonotype was found a few times. This chain uses TRBV24-1 with TRBJ1-1, with D tentatively TRBD1 (5 bases). Germline CDR1 KGHDR, CDR2 SFDVKD. CDR3 length: 12 amino acids. Trimming pared 7 bases from V and 2 bases from J, leaving 7 bases between. The CDR3 bases are TGTGCCACCAGGCAGGGCAACACTGAAGCTTTCTTT. Residues: CATRQGNTEAFF.

This clonotype was counted at least ten times. The rearrangement joins TRBV7-2 to TRBJ1-2, with D unclear. This CDR3 is 13 amino acids long. Trimming stripped 3 bases from V and 3 bases from J, with 8 bases between. Germline values: CDR1 SGHTA, CDR2 FQGNSA. The CDR3 is CASSFREYYGYTF. In nucleotides, the CDR3 is TGTGCCAGCAGCTTCCGGGAATACTATGGCTACACCTTC.

The table lists this clonotype with a few counts. This chain links TRBV20-1 with TRBJ2-1; 9 nucleotides line up with TRBD1. V lost 5 bases and J lost 5; bases outside the gene matches: 7. Germline-derived CDR1 and CDR2 are DFQATT and SNEGSKA (reference sequence). CDR3 size: 14 residues. CDR3: CSAGDRVGHNEQFF. The CDR3 DNA follows: TGCAGTGCTGGGGACAGGGTGGGACACAATGAGCAGTTCTTC.

The rearrangement links TRBV7-9 to TRBJ1-1, with D tentatively TRBD1 (6 bases). V was shortened by 3 bases and J by 6 bases, with 11 bases between the two germline ends. The CDR3 runs 13 residues. The germline V gene encodes CDR1 SEHNR and CDR2 FQNEAQ (reference sequence). The CDR3 region has the DNA TGTGCCAGCAGCTTCGTGGGGGCGGCTGAAGCTTTCTTT. It yields the protein CASSFVGAAEAFF.

The genes are TRBV7-9 and TRBJ1-5, with D unresolved. There are 14 residues in the CDR3. V was pared by 5 bases and J by 0 bases, with 8 bases between. Per the germline V gene, CDR1 is SEHNR and CDR2 is FQNEAQ (reference sequence). The CDR3 region is CASSQDFSNQPQHF. The CDR3 nucleotides read TGTGCCAGCAGCCAGGACTTTAGCAATCAGCCCCAGCATTTT.

The V and J genes are TRBV19 and TRBJ1-1; D gene uncertain. Germline CDR1 LNHDA, CDR2 SQIVND (reference sequence). V lost 5 bases, J lost 6 bases, and 13 bases lay in between. The length of the CDR3 is 13 residues. CDR3 bases: TGTGCCAGTAGTTGGAGCTCCCTGTCTGAAGCTTTCTTT. Its protein product is CASSWSSLSEAFF.

This clonotype was detected only a few times. The gene calls are TRBV7-2 and TRBJ2-3, with TRBD1 matching 8 bases. With 6 bases clipped from V and 1 base from J, the junction kept 12 bases outside the gene matches. This CDR3 is built from 17 residues. Per germline, CDR1 SGHTA and CDR2 FQGNSA. The CDR3 nucleotides are TGTGCCAGCAGTTTTCCGCCGGGACAGGCTCGCACAGATACGCAGTATTTT. This sequence encodes CASSFPPGQARTDTQYF. Combining the CDR3 with reference TRBV7-2 and TRBJ2-3 gives the whole variable domain GAGVSQSPSNKVTEKGKDVELRCDPISGHTALYWYRQSLGQGLEFLIYFQGNSAPDKSGLPSDRFSAERTGGSVSTLTIQRTQQEDSAVYLCASSFPPGQARTDTQYFGPGTRLTVL.

The sample holds a few counts of this clonotype. The rearrangement uses TRBV3-1 and TRBJ1-1, with 10 bases matching TRBD1. The CDR3 runs 13 residues. Germline trimming cut 4 bases from V and 13 bases from J; bases unmatched to any gene: 9. CDR1 and CDR2 from the germline V gene are LGHDT and YNNKEL (reference sequence). This CDR3 is CASSPTGGAYGFF. In DNA, the CDR3 is TGTGCCAGCAGCCCGACAGGGGGCGCATACGGTTTCTTT.

This clonotype was observed a handful of times. The V and J genes are TRBV7-9 and TRBJ2-1, with D possibly TRBD2 on 5 matching bases. This CDR3 has 14 residues. V was trimmed by 1 base and J by 9 bases, leaving 13 bases between them. Per the germline V gene, CDR1 is SEHNR and CDR2 is FQNEAQ (reference sequence). The CDR3 loop is CASSLGGLGSEQFF. CDR3 nucleotide sequence: TGTGCCAGCAGCTTAGGAGGGCTTGGGTCTGAGCAGTTCTTC.

This clonotype was seen a few times. The rearrangement links TRBV10-2 to TRBJ2-2, with 8 positions matching TRBD1. V dropped 7 bases and J dropped 5; count of bases not matched to a gene: 9. CDR1 and CDR2 from the germline V gene are WSHSY and SAAADI. This CDR3 spans 15 amino acids. CDR3 sequence (DNA): TGCGCCAGCAATACTTGGACAGGGCCGACCGGGGAGCTGTTTTTT. Translation gives CASNTWTGPTGELFF.

This clonotype was picked up a small number of times. The rearrangement joins TRBV6-6 to TRBJ1-1; TRBD1 aligns across 8 bases. Losses at the gene ends were 6 bases for V and 5 bases for J; bases not matched to a gene: 14. This CDR3 region has 16 residues. Germline values: CDR1 MNHNY, CDR2 SVGAGI (reference sequence). CDR3 sequence: CASSELITGGRTEAFF. CDR3 DNA sequence: TGTGCCAGCAGCGAACTAATTACAGGGGGGAGAACTGAAGCTTTCTTT.